Here is one T cell receptor (beta chain) with its context. Its recognized antigen is unknown. No much larger clone is present one base from it, and per-base qualities are unavailable. High-throughput TCR beta sequencing profiled peripheral blood CD8+ and CD4+ T cells from healthy donors, Susac syndrome patients and multiple sclerosis patients. The multiple sclerosis controls were treatment-naive patients whose relapsing-remitting disease, either stable or active, fulfilled the revised McDonald criteria. Bulk CD8+ and CD4+ T cells were purified by magnetic negative isolation, whereas CD8+ TEMRA cells were enriched by FACS. Blood was drawn into EDTA tubes, processed within 24 hours, and PBMCs were isolated by density gradient centrifugation. PBMCs intended for TCR sequencing were frozen in liquid nitrogen and were later thawed in a 37 degrees C water bath. Purity of sorted or isolated CD4+, CD8+ and CD8+ TEMRA cells was at least 90%.

This entry is derived from a study of CD8 T cells in Susac syndrome (dated by TCRdb to between 2019 and 2020). As for the study more broadly: Whether CD8+ T cell activation and differentiation in Susac syndrome was antigen driven was tested using repertoire sequencing. Clonality of the CD8+ T cell repertoire was compared between around eleven healthy donors, roughly 14 Susac syndrome patients and about 15 multiple sclerosis patients. What the study reported, not specific to this receptor: The number of individuals in the TCR sequencing and HLA analysis was recognized as being relatively small.

The germline V gene encodes CDR1 LNHDA and CDR2 SQIVND (reference sequence). The CDR3 covers 12 residues, taking in both the cysteine and the phenylalanine. The CDR3 DNA has 36 bases and is translated from base 1. V is clipped by 2 bases and J by 6 bases, and the sequence between their germline boundaries is 4 bases long. RNA was extracted using the RNeasy kit, and roughly 0.45 to 1 microgram was reverse transcribed with random hexamers. TCR beta CDR3 regions were amplified with the immunoSEQ multiplex PCR assay covering 54 Vbeta and 13 Jbeta segments. PCR amplification bias was corrected using a synthetic template baseline for primer optimization and computational correction. The published analysis was carried out like this. Reads were annotated to V, D and J genes according to IMGT and were analyzed with immunoSEQ Analyzer, with only productive sequences retained. Clonality was computed as one minus Shannon entropy normalized by log2 of the number of productive unique sequences. For each patient and control, public and private clones were evaluated among the 100 most prevalent clones. A clone was defined as Susac-specific if it was absent from the healthy and MS cohorts, from 950 to 1,300 published viral clones and from other ImmuneACCESS disease sequences. TCRdb took the public reads, trimmed them with fastp at Q25, ran MiXCR for clone calling and kept in-frame beta chains. Rows with a matching CDR3 protein are joined into one entry that keeps the most common DNA and genes. The V and J calls follow TCRdb's processing rather than the paper's. This sample is represented by approximately 140,000 distinct CDR3 sequences; over 75% of them were singletons. The ten biggest clones cover around 0.5% of the sample.

Material for sequencing was CD8+ T cells from PBMCs. This chain joins TRBV19 to TRBJ2-2, with the D gene call left open. The TCR was taken from a human donor with multiple sclerosis. The bases read TGTGCCAGTAGTATATTCGCCGGGGAGCTGTTTTTT. This encodes CASSIFAGELFF.